The rows below give T cell receptor beta chains drawn from one sample of a study of cytomegalovirus exposure and HLA in healthy donors. Measured with immunoSEQ multiplex PCR; TCRdb has only the in-frame clones, and not every one. The data hold tens of thousands of clones, with about three quarters observed a single time. Sequencing was carried out using PBMCs. These receptors were obtained from a male donor in good health and CMV-seropositive. Each CDR3 is given with its conserved first and last residue. D genes are given only for firm matches. Where a row states a size, it is once, few, many or the class of an expanded clone; other rows omit it.

CDR3 protein	CDR3 DNA	clone size	V gene	D gene	J gene
CSIEGDYGYTF	TGCAGCATAGAGGGTGACTATGGCTACACCTTC	NA	TRBV29-1	NA	TRBJ1-2
CASSFNAGAGELFF	TGTGCCAGCAGCTTCAACGCGGGCGCCGGGGAGCTGTTTTTT	NA	TRBV7-9	NA	TRBJ2-2
CASSQVVSLVYTF	TGTGCCAGCAGCCAAGTAGTCTCACTTGTCTACACCTTC	NA	TRBV14	NA	TRBJ1-2
CASSAETGNYGYTF	TGTGCCAGCAGCGCAGAGACAGGGAACTATGGCTACACCTTC	NA	TRBV7-6	TRBD1	TRBJ1-2
CASSAYSGAGANVLTF	TGTGCCAGCAGCGCCTATTCCGGGGCTGGGGCCAACGTCCTGACTTTC	NA	TRBV9	NA	TRBJ2-6
CASSEVYEQYF	TGTGCCAGCAGTGAAGTGTACGAGCAGTACTTC	NA	TRBV2	NA	TRBJ2-7
CASSLLAHSTDTQYF	TGTGCCAGCAGTTTATTAGCTCACAGCACAGATACGCAGTATTTT	NA	TRBV27	NA	TRBJ2-3
CATHGEGDYNEQFF	TGTGCCACCCATGGCGAGGGAGACTACAATGAGCAGTTCTTC	NA	TRBV27	NA	TRBJ2-1
CAWGESGANVLTF	TGTGCCTGGGGAGAGTCCGGGGCCAACGTCCTGACTTTC	NA	TRBV30	NA	TRBJ2-6
CASSLSVGTGGNSPLHF	TGTGCCAGCAGTTTATCCGTCGGGACAGGGGGGAATTCACCCCTCCACTTT	NA	TRBV27	TRBD1	TRBJ1-6
CASSQDRGLSPLHF	TGCGCCAGCAGCCAAGATCGGGGGTTGTCACCCCTCCACTTT	NA	TRBV4-1	NA	TRBJ1-6
CASSSPGQGNYEQYF	TGTGCCAGCAGTTCCCCGGGACAGGGCAACTACGAGCAGTACTTC	NA	TRBV6-5	TRBD1	TRBJ2-7
CASSLAGGRSYNEQFF	TGCGCCAGCAGCTTGGCCGGGGGGCGCTCCTACAATGAGCAGTTCTTC	NA	TRBV5-1	NA	TRBJ2-1
CASSLGGVGETQYF	TGTGCCAGCAGCTTAGGCGGGGTTGGGGAGACCCAGTACTTC	NA	TRBV13	NA	TRBJ2-5
CASSLATGRVNYGYTF	TGTGCCAGCAGCTTGGCGACAGGTCGGGTAAACTATGGCTACACCTTC	few	TRBV5-5	NA	TRBJ1-2
CASSQEWGGEKLFF	TGCGCCAGCAGCCAAGAGTGGGGCGGTGAAAAACTGTTTTTT	NA	TRBV4-3	NA	TRBJ1-4
CASSSTSGGLETQYF	TGTGCCAGCAGCTCGACTAGCGGGGGGTTGGAGACCCAGTACTTC	few	TRBV7-9	TRBD2	TRBJ2-5
CASSPDRYLNSPLHF	TGTGCCAGCTCACCGGACAGATACCTTAATTCACCCCTCCACTTT	NA	TRBV18	NA	TRBJ1-6
CASSMPGGGAYEQFF	TGTGCCAGCAGTATGCCGGGCGGGGGGGCGTATGAGCAGTTCTTC	once	TRBV28	TRBD2	TRBJ2-1
CSAENGYGYTF	TGCAGTGCTGAGAACGGTTATGGCTACACCTTC	NA	TRBV20-1	NA	TRBJ1-2
CASRGVGAYEQYF	TGTGCCAGCAGAGGGGTTGGGGCCTACGAGCAGTACTTC	NA	TRBV6-5	NA	TRBJ2-7
CASSQDVPSETQYF	TGTGCCAGCAGCCAAGATGTCCCATCAGAGACCCAGTACTTC	NA	TRBV4-2	NA	TRBJ2-5
CASSAGVEQFF	TGTGCCAGCTCGGCAGGGGTTGAGCAGTTCTTC	NA	TRBV5-4	NA	TRBJ2-1
CASSSTGSPGGYTF	TGTGCCAGCAGCTCGACAGGTTCCCCAGGCGGCTACACCTTC	once	TRBV6-5	NA	TRBJ1-2
CASSLVSPVNSSYEQYF	TGCGCCAGCAGCTTGGTATCTCCCGTGAACAGCTCCTACGAGCAGTACTTC	NA	TRBV5-1	NA	TRBJ2-7
CATSRDLGTAGRGELFF	TGTGCCACCAGCAGAGATTTAGGGACAGCCGGTAGAGGGGAGCTGTTTTTT	NA	TRBV15	TRBD1	TRBJ2-2
CASSLEAGTGSEQYF	TGCGCCAGCAGCTTGGAGGCCGGCACAGGGAGCGAGCAGTACTTC	NA	TRBV5-1	NA	TRBJ2-7
CASSLGQNYEQYF	TGTGCCAGCAGCTTAGGGCAGAACTACGAGCAGTACTTC	NA	TRBV7-6	NA	TRBJ2-7
CASSDRGAGSGAGELFF	TGTGCCAGCAGTGACAGGGGGGCAGGTTCAGGCGCCGGGGAGCTGTTTTTT	once	TRBV2	NA	TRBJ2-2
CASSESWLSGANVLTF	TGTGCCAGCAGTGAATCCTGGCTCTCTGGGGCCAACGTCCTGACTTTC	NA	TRBV2	NA	TRBJ2-6
CASSQGAGSTEAFF	TGTGCCAGCAGCCAAGGAGCAGGTAGCACTGAAGCTTTCTTT	NA	TRBV4-2	NA	TRBJ1-1